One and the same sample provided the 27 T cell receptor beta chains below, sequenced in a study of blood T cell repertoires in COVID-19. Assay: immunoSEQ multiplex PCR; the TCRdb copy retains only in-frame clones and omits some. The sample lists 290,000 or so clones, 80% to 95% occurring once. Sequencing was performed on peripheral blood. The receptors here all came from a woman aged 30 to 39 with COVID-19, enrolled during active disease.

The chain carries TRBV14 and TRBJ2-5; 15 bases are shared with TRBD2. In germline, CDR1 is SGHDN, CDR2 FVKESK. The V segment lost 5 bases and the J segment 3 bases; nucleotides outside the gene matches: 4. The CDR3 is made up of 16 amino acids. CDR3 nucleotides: TGTGCCAGCAGCTTGGGACTAGCGGGAGGCGAAGAGACCCAGTACTTC. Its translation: CASSLGLAGGEETQYF.

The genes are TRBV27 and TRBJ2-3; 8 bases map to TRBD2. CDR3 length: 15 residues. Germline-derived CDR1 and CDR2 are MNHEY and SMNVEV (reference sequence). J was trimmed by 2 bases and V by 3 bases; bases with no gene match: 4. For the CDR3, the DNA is TGTGCCAGCAGTTTTGCGGGAGGCTCCACAGATACGCAGTATTTT. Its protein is CASSFAGGSTDTQYF.

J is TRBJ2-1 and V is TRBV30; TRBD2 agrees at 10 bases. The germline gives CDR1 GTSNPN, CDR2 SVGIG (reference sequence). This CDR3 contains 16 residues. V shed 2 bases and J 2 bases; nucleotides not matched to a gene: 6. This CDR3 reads CAWSTTSGRAYNEQFF. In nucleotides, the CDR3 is TGTGCCTGGAGTACGACAAGCGGGAGGGCCTACAATGAGCAGTTCTTC.

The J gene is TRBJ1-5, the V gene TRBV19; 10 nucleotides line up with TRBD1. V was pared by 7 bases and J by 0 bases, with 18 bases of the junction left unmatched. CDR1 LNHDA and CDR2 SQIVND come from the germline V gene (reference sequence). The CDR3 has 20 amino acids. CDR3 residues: CASTSDGDRGFSYSNQPQHF. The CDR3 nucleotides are TGTGCCAGTACCTCTGATGGGGACAGGGGCTTCTCTTATAGCAATCAGCCCCAGCATTTT.

CDR3 region: CASSFGQGTDTQYF. CDR3 DNA: TGTGCCAGCAGCTTCGGACAGGGCACAGATACGCAGTATTTT. J is TRBJ2-3 and V is TRBV7-3; TRBD1 aligns across 7 bases. V was clipped by 3 bases and J by 1 base; unmatched bases: 1. The CDR3 runs to 14 residues. From germline, CDR1 is SGHTA and CDR2 FQGTGA.

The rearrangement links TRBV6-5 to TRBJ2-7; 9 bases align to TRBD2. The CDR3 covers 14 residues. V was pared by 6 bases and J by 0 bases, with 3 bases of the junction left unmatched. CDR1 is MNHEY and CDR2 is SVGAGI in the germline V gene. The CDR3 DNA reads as TGTGCCAGCAGAGGCGGGAGGGCCTCCTACGAGCAGTACTTC. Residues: CASRGGRASYEQYF.

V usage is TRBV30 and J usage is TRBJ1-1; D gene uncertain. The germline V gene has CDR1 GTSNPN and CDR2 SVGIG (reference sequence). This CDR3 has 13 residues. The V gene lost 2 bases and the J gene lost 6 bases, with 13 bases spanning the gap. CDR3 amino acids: CAWSRTEGAEAFF. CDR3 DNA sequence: TGTGCCTGGAGTCGGACGGAGGGCGCTGAAGCTTTCTTT.

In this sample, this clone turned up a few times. CDR3 residues: CASSPDRAVEEQYF. The CDR3 coding sequence is TGTGCCAGCAGCCCGGACAGGGCAGTGGAGGAGCAGTACTTC. The chain employs TRBV11-2 and TRBJ2-7; 8 nucleotides align to TRBD1. With V trimmed by 5 bases and J by 7 bases, 10 bases remained unmatched. The CDR3 totals 14 residues. Per the germline V gene, CDR1 is SGHAT and CDR2 is FQNNGV.

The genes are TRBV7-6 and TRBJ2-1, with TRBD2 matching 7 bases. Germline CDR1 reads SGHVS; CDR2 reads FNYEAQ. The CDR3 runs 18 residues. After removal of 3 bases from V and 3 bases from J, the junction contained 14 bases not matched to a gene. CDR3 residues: CASSLSLGSGKIYNEQFF. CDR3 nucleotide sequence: TGTGCCAGCAGCTTGTCCTTAGGGAGCGGGAAAATCTACAATGAGCAGTTCTTC.

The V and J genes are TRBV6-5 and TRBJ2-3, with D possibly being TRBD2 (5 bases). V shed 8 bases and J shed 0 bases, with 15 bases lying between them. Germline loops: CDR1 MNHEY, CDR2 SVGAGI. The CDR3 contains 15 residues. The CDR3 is CASGRGITSTDTQYF. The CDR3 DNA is TGTGCCAGCGGTCGGGGTATCACTAGCACAGATACGCAGTATTTT.

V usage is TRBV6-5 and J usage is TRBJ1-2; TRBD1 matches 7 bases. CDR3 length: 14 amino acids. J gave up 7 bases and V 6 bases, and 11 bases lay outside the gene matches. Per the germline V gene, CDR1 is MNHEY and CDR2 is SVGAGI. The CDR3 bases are TGTGCCAGCAGAGACACAGGGGAAGTGCTTGGCTACACCTTC. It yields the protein CASRDTGEVLGYTF.

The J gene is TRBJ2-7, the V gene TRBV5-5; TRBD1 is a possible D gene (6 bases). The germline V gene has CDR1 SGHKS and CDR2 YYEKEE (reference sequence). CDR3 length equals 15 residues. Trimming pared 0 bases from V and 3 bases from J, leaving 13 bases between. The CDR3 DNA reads TGTGCCAGCAGCTTGGGAGGGGGTGTAGACTACGAGCAGTACTTC. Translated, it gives CASSLGGGVDYEQYF.

The CDR3 loop reads CASSPIREQPQHF. The CDR3 DNA follows: TGTGCCAGCTCACCGATTAGGGAGCAGCCCCAGCATTTT. The rearrangement joins TRBV18 to TRBJ1-5; D is undetermined. V was pared by 3 bases and J by 7 bases, with 10 bases between. The CDR3 is made up of 13 amino acids. The V gene's germline CDR1 is KGHSH and CDR2 LQKENI.

Written as DNA, the CDR3 is TGTGCCAGCAGCCAAGGGTCTTCTGGGGGAGGTGGAAACACCATATATTTT. It codes for CASSQGSSGGGGNTIYF. The chain joins TRBV3-1 (or the pseudogene TRBV3-2) to TRBJ1-3; perhaps TRBD1 as D (5 bases). The germline gives CDR1 LGHDT, CDR2 YNNKEL (reference sequence). The V and J ends lost 1 base and 3 bases respectively, with 16 bases between them. The CDR3 sequence is 17 residues long.

The CDR3 DNA sequence: TGCGCCAGCAGCTTGGTAGCGGACTCTGGAAACACCATATATTTT. Amino acid sequence: CASSLVADSGNTIYF. This chain uses TRBV5-1 with TRBJ1-3, with D unresolved. The CDR3 loop spans 15 amino acids. Germline lookup yields CDR1 SGHRS and CDR2 YFSETQ. V was clipped by 0 bases and J by 0 bases, with 7 bases between them.

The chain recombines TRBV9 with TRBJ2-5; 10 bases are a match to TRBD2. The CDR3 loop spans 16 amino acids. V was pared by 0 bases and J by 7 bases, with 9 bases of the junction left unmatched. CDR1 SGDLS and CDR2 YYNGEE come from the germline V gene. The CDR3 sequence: CASSVDPAGGYGTQYF. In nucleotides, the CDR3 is TGTGCCAGCAGCGTAGATCCAGCGGGAGGGTATGGGACCCAGTACTTC.

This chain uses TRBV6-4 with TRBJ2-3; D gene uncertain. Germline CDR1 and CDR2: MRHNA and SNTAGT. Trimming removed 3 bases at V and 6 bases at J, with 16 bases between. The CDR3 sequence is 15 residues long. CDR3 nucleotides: TGTGCCAGCAGTGATCTCATGGAGTTACCGGATACGCAGTATTTT. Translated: CASSDLMELPDTQYF.

CDR3 residues: CASSRQRYGYTF. The CDR3 coding sequence is TGTGCCAGCAGCCGACAGAGATATGGCTACACCTTC. This chain connects TRBV27 to TRBJ1-2; D possibly corresponds to TRBD1 (5 bases). Per the germline V gene, CDR1 is MNHEY and CDR2 is SMNVEV (reference sequence). Trimming removed 6 bases from V and 5 bases from J, with 10 bases in between. The CDR3 is made up of 12 amino acids.

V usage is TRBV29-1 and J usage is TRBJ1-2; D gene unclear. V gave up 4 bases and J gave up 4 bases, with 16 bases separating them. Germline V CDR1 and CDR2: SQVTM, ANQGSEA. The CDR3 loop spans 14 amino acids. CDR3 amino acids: CSVVGRLSVYGYTF. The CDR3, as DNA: TGCAGCGTTGTAGGCAGACTTTCGGTCTATGGCTACACCTTC.

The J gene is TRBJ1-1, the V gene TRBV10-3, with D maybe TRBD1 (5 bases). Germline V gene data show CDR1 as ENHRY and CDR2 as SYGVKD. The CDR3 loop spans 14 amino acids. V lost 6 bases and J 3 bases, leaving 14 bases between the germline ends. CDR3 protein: CAISTRGGDTEAFF. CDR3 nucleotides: TGTGCCATCAGCACGCGGGGGGGGGACACTGAAGCTTTCTTT.

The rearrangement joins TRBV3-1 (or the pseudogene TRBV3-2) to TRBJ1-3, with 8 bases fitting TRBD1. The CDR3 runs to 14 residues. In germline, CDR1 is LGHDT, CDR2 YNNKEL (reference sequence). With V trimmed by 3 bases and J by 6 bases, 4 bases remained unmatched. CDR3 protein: CASSHGQGENTIYF. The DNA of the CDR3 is TGTGCCAGCAGCCACGGACAGGGTGAAAACACCATATATTTT.

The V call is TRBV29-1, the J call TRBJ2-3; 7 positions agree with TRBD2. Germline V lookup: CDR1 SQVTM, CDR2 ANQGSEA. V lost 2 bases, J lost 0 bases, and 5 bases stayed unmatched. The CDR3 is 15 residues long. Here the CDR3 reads CSVELRGLSTDTQYF. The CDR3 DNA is TGCAGCGTTGAATTGAGGGGACTAAGCACAGATACGCAGTATTTT.

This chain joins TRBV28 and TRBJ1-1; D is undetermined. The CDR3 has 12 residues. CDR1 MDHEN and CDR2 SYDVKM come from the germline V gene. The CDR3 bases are TGTGCTCACGGGTTATGGCCCTCTGAAGCTTTCTTT. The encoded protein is CAHGLWPSEAFF.

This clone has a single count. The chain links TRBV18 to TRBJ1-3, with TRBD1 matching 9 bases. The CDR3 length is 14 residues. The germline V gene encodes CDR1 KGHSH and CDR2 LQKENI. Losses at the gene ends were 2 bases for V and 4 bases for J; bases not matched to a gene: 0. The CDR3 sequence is CASSPGTGGNTIYF. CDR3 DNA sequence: TGTGCCAGCTCACCAGGGACAGGGGGAAACACCATATATTTT.

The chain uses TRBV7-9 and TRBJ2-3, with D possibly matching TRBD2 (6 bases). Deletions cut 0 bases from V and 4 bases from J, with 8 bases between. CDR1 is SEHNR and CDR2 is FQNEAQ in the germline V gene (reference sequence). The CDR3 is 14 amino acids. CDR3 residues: CASSLASGADTQYF. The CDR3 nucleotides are TGTGCCAGCAGCTTAGCATCGGGAGCAGATACGCAGTATTTT. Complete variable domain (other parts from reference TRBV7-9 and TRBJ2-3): DTGVSQNPRHKITKRGQNVTFRCDPISEHNRLYWYRQTLGQGPEFLTYFQNEAQLEKSRLLSDRFSAERPKGSFSTLEIQRTEQGDSAMYLCASSLASGADTQYFGPGTRLTVL.

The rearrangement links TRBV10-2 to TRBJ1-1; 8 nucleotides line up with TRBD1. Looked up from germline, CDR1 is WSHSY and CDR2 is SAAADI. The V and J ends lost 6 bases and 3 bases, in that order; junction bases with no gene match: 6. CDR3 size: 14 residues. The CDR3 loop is CASRLTGGHTEAFF. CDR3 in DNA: TGCGCCAGCAGACTCACAGGGGGGCACACTGAAGCTTTCTTT.

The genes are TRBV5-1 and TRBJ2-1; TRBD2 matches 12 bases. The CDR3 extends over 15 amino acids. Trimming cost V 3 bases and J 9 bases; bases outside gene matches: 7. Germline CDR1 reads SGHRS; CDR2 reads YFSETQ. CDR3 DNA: TGCGCCAGCAGCTCTCTAGCGGGAGGGGGTACTGAGCAGTTCTTC. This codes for CASSSLAGGGTEQFF.